The rows below give T cell receptor beta chains drawn from one sample of a study of T cells after yellow fever vaccination. TCRdb analysed the 5' RACE reads with MiXCR anew, one entry per CDR3 protein. The sample gives some 97,000 distinct CDR3 sequences, 5.8% of which show up once; just over 40% is in the top ten. This sample comprised CD8+ T cells sorted from PBMCs, obtained 10 days after the yellow fever booster vaccination. These TCRs come from a man between 18 and 35 years old who received the YFV17D yellow fever vaccine. Each CDR3 is given with its conserved first and last residue. D genes are given only for firm matches. For some rows the clone size is stated as once, few or many, or as a class when expanded; others skip it.

TRBV6-5,few,TRBJ1-2,TRBD1,CASSPGQGVEGYTF,TGTGCCAGCAGCCCCGGACAGGGGGTAGAAGGCTACACCTTC
TRBV4-1,few,TRBJ1-6,NA,CASSLPGSPAESPLHF,TGCGCCAGCAGCCTCCCGGGCAGCCCAGCGGAATCACCCCTCCACTTT
TRBV6-4,NA,TRBJ2-1,NA,CASSRLIGDAYNEQFF,TGTGCCAGCAGTCGACTCATTGGGGATGCCTACAATGAGCAGTTCTTC
TRBV7-2,few,TRBJ2-3,TRBD2,CASSFSGGHSTDTQYF,TGTGCCAGCAGTTTTAGCGGGGGCCATAGCACAGATACGCAGTATTTT
TRBV5-1,few,TRBJ2-7,TRBD2,CASRPLAGGLSYEQYF,TGCGCCAGCAGACCGTTAGCGGGGGGGCTGTCCTACGAGCAGTACTTC
TRBV10-3,few,TRBJ2-1,NA,CAITPEGELYNEQFF,TGTGCCATCACCCCGGAGGGGGAACTTTACAATGAGCAGTTCTTC
TRBV9,few,TRBJ1-1,NA,CASSPFPWGTEAFF,TGTGCCAGCAGCCCCTTCCCCTGGGGCACTGAAGCTTTCTTT
TRBV29-1,few,TRBJ2-6,NA,CSVGLQGESSGANVLTF,TGCAGCGTGGGTCTACAGGGCGAGTCCTCTGGGGCCAACGTCCTGACTTTC
TRBV7-9,NA,TRBJ1-1,NA,CASSSVYRKYTEAFF,TGTGCCAGCAGCTCCGTATATCGGAAGTACACTGAAGCTTTCTTT
TRBV19,NA,TRBJ2-1,TRBD2,CASTPTSGGYNEQFF,TGTGCCAGTACCCCGACTAGCGGGGGCTACAATGAGCAGTTCTTC
TRBV19,few,TRBJ2-1,NA,CATSYNEQFF,TGTGCCACGTCATACAATGAGCAGTTCTTC
TRBV19,NA,TRBJ1-5,NA,CASRDLQGSNQPQHF,TGTGCCAGTAGGGACCTACAGGGAAGCAATCAGCCCCAGCATTTT
TRBV12-3/TRBV12-4,many,TRBJ1-1,NA,CASSFGGAEAFF,TGTGCCAGCAGTTTTGGTGGCGCTGAAGCTTTCTTT
TRBV6-6,NA,TRBJ2-1,TRBD2,CASTAGGIDEQFF,TGTGCCAGCACCGCGGGGGGGATCGATGAGCAGTTCTTC
TRBV12-3/TRBV12-4,NA,TRBJ1-1,NA,CASSPDAANTEAFF,TGTGCCAGCAGTCCCGATGCAGCGAACACTGAAGCTTTCTTT
TRBV4-1,NA,TRBJ2-5,NA,CASSPGTSQETQYF,TGCGCCAGCAGCCCAGGGACTTCCCAAGAGACCCAGTACTTC
TRBV6-5,few,TRBJ2-5,TRBD1,CASRQEQGARETQYF,TGTGCCAGCAGACAAGAACAGGGGGCGCGGGAGACCCAGTACTTC
TRBV2,NA,TRBJ1-2,TRBD1,CASTSEDRGDGYTF,TGTGCCAGCACCTCGGAGGACAGGGGGGATGGCTACACCTTC
TRBV5-5,many,TRBJ1-1,NA,CASSPGPPGGTEAFF,TGTGCCAGCAGCCCTGGCCCTCCGGGTGGCACTGAAGCTTTCTTT
TRBV12-5,NA,TRBJ1-1,NA,CASGQVRTEAFF,TGTGCTAGTGGACAGGTAAGAACTGAAGCTTTCTTT
TRBV12-3/TRBV12-4,few,TRBJ2-7,NA,CASSLLVGYEQYF,TGTGCCAGCAGCCTCCTGGTGGGGTACGAGCAGTACTTC
TRBV6-5,NA,TRBJ2-1,TRBD2,CASSGSGGANYNEQFF,TGTGCCAGCTCGGGTAGCGGGGGGGCTAACTACAATGAGCAGTTCTTC
TRBV29-1,few,TRBJ1-2,NA,CSVVGREGFNYGYTF,TGCAGCGTTGTCGGACGGGAGGGATTTAACTATGGCTACACCTTC
TRBV5-1,few,TRBJ2-5,NA,CASSLGWDQETQYF,TGCGCCAGCAGTCTTGGGTGGGACCAAGAGACCCAGTACTTC
TRBV20-1,few,TRBJ2-2,TRBD2,CSARRSSGGPNTGELFF,TGCAGTGCTAGAAGGTCTAGCGGGGGGCCGAACACCGGGGAGCTGTTTTTT
TRBV7-2,NA,TRBJ2-1,NA,CASSLANRDSAVMNEQFF,TGTGCCAGCAGCTTAGCTAACCGGGACTCCGCCGTGATGAATGAGCAGTTCTTC
TRBV7-9,many,TRBJ2-6,NA,CASSLDSGANVLTF,TGTGCCAGCAGCTTGGACTCTGGGGCCAACGTCCTGACTTTC
TRBV29-1,few,TRBJ2-3,NA,CSVVWRGDPTDTQYF,TGCAGCGTTGTCTGGAGGGGGGACCCCACAGATACGCAGTATTTT
TRBV20-1,NA,TRBJ2-7,TRBD2,CSVPGTSGGYEQYF,TGCAGTGTCCCGGGGACTAGCGGGGGGTACGAGCAGTACTTC
TRBV10-2,few,TRBJ2-7,NA,CASSDGYYEQYF,TGCGCCAGCAGTGACGGTTACTACGAGCAGTACTTC
TRBV9,many,TRBJ2-2,NA,CASSVASGELFF,TGTGCCAGCAGCGTAGCTTCCGGGGAGCTGTTTTTT
TRBV7-2,many,TRBJ1-5,NA,CASGVEDQPQHF,TGTGCCAGCGGCGTTGAAGATCAGCCCCAGCATTTT
TRBV4-3,many,TRBJ2-2,NA,CASSHRTGGRTGELFF,TGCGCCAGCAGCCACCGGACCGGGGGGCGAACCGGGGAGCTGTTTTTT
TRBV5-5,few,TRBJ2-3,NA,CATPYPGENGTDTQYF,TGTGCCACTCCATACCCGGGGGAAAATGGCACAGATACGCAGTATTTT
TRBV6-2/TRBV6-3,many,TRBJ2-3,NA,CASRRRDSYTDTQYF,TGTGCCAGCAGAAGAAGGGACTCCTACACAGATACGCAGTATTTT
TRBV4-2,few,TRBJ2-7,NA,CASSQDPGGTYEQYF,TGTGCCAGCAGCCAAGATCCCGGGGGAACCTACGAGCAGTACTTC
TRBV14,NA,TRBJ1-6,NA,CASSQGAGAGSPLHF,TGTGCCAGCAGCCAAGGTGCGGGGGCAGGTTCACCCCTCCACTTT
TRBV7-2,NA,TRBJ1-2,NA,CASSPDTNYGYTF,TGTGCCAGCAGCCCAGACACGAACTATGGCTACACCTTC
TRBV9,NA,TRBJ1-1,NA,CASSVASGAPAFF,TGTGCCAGCAGCGTAGCCTCAGGGGCCCCAGCTTTCTTT
TRBV11-2,NA,TRBJ2-7,NA,CASSPNGYYEQYF,TGTGCCAGCAGCCCCAATGGATACTACGAGCAGTACTTC
TRBV7-9,NA,TRBJ2-3,NA,CASSLGGNTDTQYF,TGTGCCAGCAGCCTAGGGGGGAACACAGATACGCAGTATTTT
TRBV10-3,many,TRBJ2-7,NA,CAISETAYEQYF,TGTGCCATCAGTGAGACAGCCTACGAGCAGTACTTC
TRBV4-1,NA,TRBJ1-2,NA,CASSQARQGPQYGYTF,TGCGCCAGCAGCCAAGCACGTCAGGGTCCGCAGTATGGCTACACCTTC
TRBV7-9,few,TRBJ2-1,TRBD1,CASSSHRGTRIEQFF,TGTGCCAGCAGCTCCCACAGGGGTACCAGAATTGAGCAGTTCTTC
TRBV12-5,many,TRBJ2-5,NA,CASGQLVYETQYF,TGTGCTAGTGGCCAACTAGTATATGAGACCCAGTACTTC
TRBV4-3,NA,TRBJ1-2,NA,CASSQDWDPSNYGYTF,TGCGCCAGCAGCCAAGATTGGGACCCAAGTAACTATGGCTACACCTTC